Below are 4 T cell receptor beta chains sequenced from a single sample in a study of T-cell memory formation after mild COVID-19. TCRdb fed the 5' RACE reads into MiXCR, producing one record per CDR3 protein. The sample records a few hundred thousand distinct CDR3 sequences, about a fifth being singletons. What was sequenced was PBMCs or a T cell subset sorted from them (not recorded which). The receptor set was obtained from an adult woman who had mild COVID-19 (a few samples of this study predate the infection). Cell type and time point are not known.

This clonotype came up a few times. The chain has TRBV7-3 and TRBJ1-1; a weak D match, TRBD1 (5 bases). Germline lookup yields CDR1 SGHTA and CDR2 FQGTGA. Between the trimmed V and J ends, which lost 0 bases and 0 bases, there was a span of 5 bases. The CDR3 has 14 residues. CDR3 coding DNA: TGTGCCAGCAGCTTAACCAGGGTGAACACTGAAGCTTTCTTT. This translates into CASSLTRVNTEAFF.

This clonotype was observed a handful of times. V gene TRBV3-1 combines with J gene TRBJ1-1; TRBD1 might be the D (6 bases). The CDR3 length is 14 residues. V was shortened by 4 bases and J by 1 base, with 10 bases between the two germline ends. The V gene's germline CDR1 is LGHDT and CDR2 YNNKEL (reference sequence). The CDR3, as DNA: TGTGCCAGCAGCCTGCGGGACAAGAACACTGAAGCTTTCTTT. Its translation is CASSLRDKNTEAFF.

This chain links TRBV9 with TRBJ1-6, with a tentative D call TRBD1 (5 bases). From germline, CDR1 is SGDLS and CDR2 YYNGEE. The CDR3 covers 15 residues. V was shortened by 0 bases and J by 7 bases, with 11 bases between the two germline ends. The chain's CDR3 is CASSVGEGTNSPLHF. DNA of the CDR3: TGTGCCAGCAGCGTAGGGGAAGGGACCAATTCACCCCTCCACTTT.

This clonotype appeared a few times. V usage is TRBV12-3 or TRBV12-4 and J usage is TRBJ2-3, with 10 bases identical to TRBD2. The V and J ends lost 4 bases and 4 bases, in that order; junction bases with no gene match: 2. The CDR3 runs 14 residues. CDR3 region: CASSSSGGADTQYF. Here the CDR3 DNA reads TGTGCCAGCAGTTCTAGCGGGGGCGCAGATACGCAGTATTTT.